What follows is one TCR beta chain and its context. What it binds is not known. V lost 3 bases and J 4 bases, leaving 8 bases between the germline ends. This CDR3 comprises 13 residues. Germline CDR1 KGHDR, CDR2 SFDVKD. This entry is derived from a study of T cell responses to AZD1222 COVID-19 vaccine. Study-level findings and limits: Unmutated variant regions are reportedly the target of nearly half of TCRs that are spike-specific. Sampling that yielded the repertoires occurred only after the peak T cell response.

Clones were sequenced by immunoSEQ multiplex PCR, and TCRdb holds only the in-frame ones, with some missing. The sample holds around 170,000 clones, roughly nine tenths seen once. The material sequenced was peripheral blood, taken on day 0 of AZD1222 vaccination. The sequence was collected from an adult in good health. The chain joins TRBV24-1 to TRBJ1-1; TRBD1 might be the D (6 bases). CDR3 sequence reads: CATSDEGGTEAFF. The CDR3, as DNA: TGTGCCACCAGTGATGAAGGGGGCACTGAAGCTTTCTTT.